Listed here are 10 T cell receptor beta chains from one sample, sequenced in a study of CD8+ T cells in alopecia areata. Extracted from the samples, RNA was reverse transcribed into cDNA to serve as the sequencing template. Assay: immunoSEQ multiplex PCR; the TCRdb copy retains only in-frame clones and omits some. This sample has over 70,000 clones, with around two thirds found just once. The treatment was: oral pan-JAK inhibitor, 5-10 mg twice daily. The source was CD8+ T cells sorted from blood, collected at week 24, from a patient treated with tofacitinib. These receptors were taken from a human donor with alopecia areata.

The chain uses TRBV9 and TRBJ2-7; 10 bases fit TRBD2. In germline, CDR1 is SGDLS, CDR2 YYNGEE. This CDR3 contains 16 residues. After removal of 0 bases from V and 5 bases from J, the junction contained 8 bases not matched to a gene. CDR3 in DNA: TGTGCCAGCAGCGTAGACCTGGGACTAGCGAATCACGAGCAGTACTTC. It yields the protein CASSVDLGLANHEQYF.

This clone has just a few counts. The rearrangement joins TRBV10-3 to TRBJ2-6, with D perhaps assigned TRBD1 or TRBD2 (5 bases each). Trimming removed 2 bases at V and 0 bases at J, with 14 bases between. CDR1 is ENHRY and CDR2 is SYGVKD in the germline V gene. This CDR3 is 18 amino acids long. The CDR3 reads CAISEPRDGRSGANVLTF. Written as DNA, the CDR3 is TGTGCCATCAGTGAGCCGAGGGACGGCCGCTCTGGGGCCAACGTCCTGACTTTC.

The chain recombines TRBV27 with TRBJ2-5; D is possibly TRBD2 (5 bases). CDR3 length: 16 residues. Germline loops: CDR1 MNHEY, CDR2 SMNVEV (reference sequence). V was trimmed by 0 bases and J by 5 bases, leaving 16 bases between them. The CDR3 spells CASSLSIGVGFETQYF. The CDR3 DNA sequence: TGTGCCAGCAGTTTATCGATCGGGGTTGGGTTCGAGACCCAGTACTTC.

This clone came up once. This rearrangement joins TRBV20-1 to TRBJ1-2, with unresolved D. In germline, CDR1 is DFQATT, CDR2 SNEGSKA (reference sequence). There are 10 residues in the CDR3. The V end was cut by 2 bases, the J end by 6 bases, with 4 bases between. In DNA, the CDR3 is TGCAGTGCTAGATTTGATGGCTACACCTTC. It is translated as CSARFDGYTF.

The chain has TRBV15 and TRBJ2-1; tentatively, D is TRBD1 (5 bases). Germline V gives CDR1 LNHNV, CDR2 YYDKDF (reference sequence). This CDR3 is built from 17 residues. Trimming removed 0 bases from V and 7 bases from J, with 19 bases in between. CDR3 DNA: TGTGCCACCAGCAGAGAATCCCCAAGGGGCTCTATAAATGAGCAGTTCTTC. Amino acids: CATSRESPRGSINEQFF.

The gene calls are TRBV7-2 and TRBJ2-5; 12 bases fit TRBD2. Germline trimming cut 1 base from V and 4 bases from J; bases unmatched to any gene: 10. Germline values: CDR1 SGHTA, CDR2 FQGNSA. The CDR3 runs to 18 residues. The CDR3: CASSLEAGLAGSGETQYF. The CDR3 nucleotides read TGTGCCAGCAGCTTAGAGGCCGGACTAGCGGGAAGCGGAGAGACCCAGTACTTC.

This rearrangement joins TRBV4-1 to TRBJ1-2; 8 nucleotides line up with TRBD1. V lost 4 bases, J lost 1 base, and 8 bases stayed unmatched. There are 16 residues in the CDR3. Germline CDR1 is MGHRA and CDR2 is YSYEKL. The CDR3 sequence: CASSPSRQGNNYGYTF. The CDR3 DNA reads as TGCGCCAGCAGCCCGTCCCGACAGGGGAATAACTATGGCTACACCTTC.

The chain links TRBV5-1 to TRBJ1-5; D unclear. Trimming left V 1 base short and J 7 bases short, with 6 bases between. The CDR3 spans 12 residues. Germline V gene data show CDR1 as SGHRS and CDR2 as YFSETQ. The CDR3 is CASSLLFQPQHF. Written as DNA, the CDR3 is TGCGCCAGCAGCTTGTTGTTCCAGCCCCAGCATTTT.

This clone was observed a handful of times. The J gene is TRBJ2-1, the V gene TRBV30; the match to TRBD2 covers 9 bases. The CDR3 extends over 14 amino acids. J lost 9 bases, V lost 4 bases, and 10 bases had no gene match. Germline CDR1 and CDR2: GTSNPN and SVGIG (reference sequence). CDR3 sequence: CAWNSGRAGGEQFF. CDR3 nucleotide sequence: TGTGCCTGGAACAGCGGGAGAGCGGGGGGTGAGCAGTTCTTC.

The rearrangement joins TRBV11-2 to TRBJ2-7; the D gene is possibly TRBD2 (5 bases). V lost 6 bases, J lost 4 bases, and 22 bases lay in between. The V gene's germline CDR1 is SGHAT and CDR2 FQNNGV. The CDR3 has 16 residues. For the CDR3, the DNA is TGTGCCAGCAGAGGTCTTAAAGGAGGCCATTTTTACGAGCAGTACTTC. It translates to CASRGLKGGHFYEQYF. Together with reference TRBV11-2 and TRBJ2-7, the CDR3 gives the full variable domain: EAGVAQSPRYKIIEKRQSVAFWCNPISGHATLYWYQQILGQGPKLLIQFQNNGVVDDSQLPKDRFSAERLKGVDSTLKIQPAKLEDSAVYLCASRGLKGGHFYEQYFGPGTRLTVT.